This TCR beta chain came from a study of shared clonotypes between healthy human individuals. Each subset's genomic DNA was split evenly across several immunoSEQ plates. As originally analysed: Junction-only immunoSEQ sequences carried no quality scores, so filtering differed. Here immunoSEQ multiplex PCR was the method, and the copy in TCRdb shows in-frame clones only, minus some. V, J and clone size are those of that table, while D and trimming were read from the DNA. The sample has roughly 2,000,000 clones, about 95% seen once; the top ten hold 0.9% to 1.5%. Regarding this clone: Its specificity is unknown.

Positively selected for CCR7, the CD45RO-negative cells used as naive CD8 cells excluded terminally differentiated effector memory CD45RA+ cells. CDR1 is MNHNS and CDR2 is SASEGT in the germline V gene. The CDR3 is made up of 10 amino acids. V was clipped by 8 bases and J by 7 bases, with 8 bases between them. Broader study findings: Non-shared clonotypes displayed generation probabilities falling below those of clonotypes present in all four donors.

Sequenced: naive CD8+ T cells sorted from blood. The rearrangement joins TRBV6-1 to TRBJ1-1; a weak D match, TRBD1 (5 bases). This TCR was sampled from a man between 18 and 35 years old in good health. CDR3 nucleotides: TGTGCCAGCCGAGACAGTGAAGCTTTCTTT. This translates into CASRDSEAFF.